Listed here is a single T cell receptor beta chain. A single base separates this from a much larger clone, so it may be a read error. The CDR3 spans 12 residues. Germline V gene data show CDR1 as DFQATT and CDR2 as SNEGSKA (reference sequence). Trimming removed 6 bases from V and 4 bases from J, with 13 bases in between. This record comes from a study of T cells of healthy individuals. TCRdb re-analysed the 5' RACE reads in MiXCR, keeping a single row per CDR3 protein. Of about 82,000 distinct CDR3 sequences listed, roughly 5% are singletons. The genes are TRBV20-1 and TRBJ2-7, with a tentative D call TRBD1 (5 bases). This receptor was identified in a female donor in good health. The CDR3 is CSANRQSYEQYF. In nucleotides, the CDR3 is TGCAGTGCCAACAGGCAATCTTACGAGCAGTACTTC.